This entry is about one T cell receptor beta chain. Its antigen is as yet unknown. The data are from a study of cytomegalovirus exposure and HLA in healthy donors. With 60 Vbeta and 13 Jbeta primers, the PCR was carried out. TCRdb's copy holds only in-frame clones and misses some; the assay was immunoSEQ multiplex PCR. The sample lists about 180,000 clones, about 82% seen once, with around 1.5% in the top ten. The junction had 11 bases not matched to a gene; V was cut back by 4 bases and J by 2 bases. The germline V gene has CDR1 SGHNT and CDR2 YYREEE (reference sequence). The CDR3 loop spans 17 amino acids. General study points: Indistinguishable V segments such as TRBV6-2 and TRBV6-3 were excluded. CMV serostatus stood as the only immune exposure information on hand. Earlier analysis looked at TCR beta V segments, and most were productive about 90% or about 30% of the time. Among CMV-associated TCR beta chains, most appeared HLA-restricted in a later analysis.

The chain links TRBV5-4 to TRBJ2-2, with 7 bases matching TRBD2. The TCR was taken from a young man in good health and CMV-seronegative. Specimen: PBMCs. The CDR3 loop is CASSGRGSGSNTGELFF. CDR3 DNA sequence: TGTGCCAGCAGCGGGCGGGGGTCCGGTTCAAACACCGGGGAGCTGTTTTTT.